This T cell receptor (beta chain) is drawn from a study of blood T cells in healthy people across ages (dated by TCRdb to between 2015 and 2016). In the study overall: In model experiments, template switching captured roughly one uniquely barcoded TCR beta cDNA molecule for every two T cells. To track age-related changes in TCR beta repertoire diversity, the study relied on deep sequencing normalized with unique cDNA molecular identifiers. The donors were split into four age groups: young (average 16 years), middle-aged (over 35), aged (about 62) and long-lived (approximately 80). Donors of different ages were randomly distributed across sequencing lanes to avoid experimental bias. For two donors (one aged 18 to 29 and one aged 80 or older), the study analyzed two additional independent replicas of 1 million unique cDNA reads from the same blood draw.

To note about this clonotype: Its antigen has not been determined. No much larger clone exists at a distance of one base, and base qualities are not known.

Libraries were made using 5' RACE. This sample was sequenced with an Illumina HiSeq 2500. A second PCR of roughly 7 to 11 cycles was performed with a sample-barcoded 5' primer and a J-beta primer mix. A unique molecular identifier was introduced onto each TCR beta cDNA molecule by a template-switch 5' adaptor carrying 12 random nucleotides. Each sample yielded at least 3 million CDR3-containing paired-end reads. The Mint cDNA synthesis kit, primed by a TRBC-specific oligonucleotide, was used to synthesize first-strand cDNA from all RNA. All cDNA was treated with uracil-DNA glycosylase and then went through a first 18-cycle PCR with the universal primers M1SS and BC2_uni_R. The authors' analysis ran thus. For normalization, 1 million high-quality reads, each with a distinct molecular identifier, were randomly selected from each sample. Instead of being binned into consensus sequences, reads with shared molecular identifiers were discarded. MiTCR, set to a Q25 quality threshold and the strictest error-elimination algorithm, was used for CDR3 identification, clonotype clustering and error correction. A nonparametric unseen species model using Euler transformation provided a lower-bound estimate of total TCR beta diversity. TCRdb itself trimmed the public reads at Q25 with fastp, ran MiXCR and retained productive beta chains. When rows share a CDR3 protein, they turn into one entry using the most common DNA and genes. TCRdb's processing, not the authors', yielded these V and J calls. The sample records about 1.6 million distinct CDR3 sequences, around 35% of which are singletons. The ten largest make up about 11% of the sample.

Overall results and qualifications from the work: The long-lived group showed more naive CD4+ T cells, fewer expanded clones and increased TCR diversity than the aged group, suggesting age selection. As age increased, observed TCR beta diversity per million T cells dropped in a roughly linear way, and a significant reduction was already evident by age 40. The percentage of naive T cells measured by flow cytometry correlated strongly with observed TCR beta diversity. The CMV infection status of donors was not known, potentially confounding age-related changes in expanded clonotypes. Since profiling was done on bulk unsorted PBMCs, naive and antigen-experienced compartments could not be conclusively compared. Estimates of total diversity based on one million sequenced T cells were regarded as lower bounds and as underestimates.

The approximately 40 donors, aged roughly 6 to 90 years, were systemically healthy Caucasian individuals from Russia. About 10 milliliters of peripheral blood were collected from each donor into EDTA-treated Vacutainer tubes. Ficoll-Paque density-gradient centrifugation was used to isolate PBMCs, with at least 6.5 million obtained per sample. Total RNA was extracted from PBMCs with Trizol reagent, with at least 6 micrograms obtained per sample. For every donor, flow cytometry on a PBMC aliquot measured the percentage of naive CD45RAhigh/CD27high T cells. The clonotype originates from a woman in her 30s in good health. Sequenced sample: blood.

The CDR3 loop reads CASSLDRGWIISTEAFF. The DNA reads as follows: TGTGCCAGCAGTCTTGACAGGGGTTGGATCATAAGCACTGAAGCTTTCTTT. The chain is made from TRBV12-3 or TRBV12-4 and TRBJ1-1; TRBD1 aligns with 8 central bases. Taken from cysteine to phenylalanine, the CDR3 has 17 residues. The only DNA kept is the CDR3, 51 bases in frame from the first base. V and J are trimmed by 5 bases and 4 bases, and the gene matches miss 15 bases of the junction.